The 17 T cell receptor beta chains below were found in one sample sequenced in a study of vaccination effects on CD4 cells after COVID-19. After expansion with viral peptide pools in the ViraFEST assay, antigen-specific CD4+ T cells were sequenced. The authors isolated CD4+ T cells after around 11 days of culture. Infection dated between March and December 2020, before the Alpha, Beta and Delta variants reached the United States. Each participant was administered two doses of either the BNT162b2 or the mRNA-1273 vaccine. These receptors' targets are unknown. The protocol was immunoSEQ multiplex PCR, while the TCRdb copy is restricted to in-frame clones and leaves out a portion. The profile shows approximately 15,000 clones, 76% of them singletons. The sequenced sample was CD4+ T cells from PBMCs cultured with HCoV-NL63 spike peptides, obtained after COVID-19 vaccination. All receptors come from a human donor who had a prior SARS-CoV-2 infection.

The V and J genes are TRBV5-6 and TRBJ2-5; 15 nucleotides agree with TRBD2. CDR1 is SGHDT, CDR2 YYEEEE, per germline. This CDR3 spans 17 amino acids. J lost 2 bases, V lost 4 bases, and 6 bases had no gene match. The CDR3 spells CASSHGLAGGPQETQYF. In nucleotides, the CDR3 is TGTGCCAGCAGCCATGGACTAGCGGGAGGGCCTCAAGAGACCCAGTACTTC.

Written as DNA, the CDR3 is TGTGCCAGCAGCCCAGCGTGGCGGGCAGGGCTCTACGAGCAGTACTTC. Its protein product is CASSPAWRAGLYEQYF. This chain links TRBV7-2 with TRBJ2-7, with D perhaps TRBD1 or TRBD2 (5 bases each). Germline lookup yields CDR1 SGHTA and CDR2 FQGNSA. The CDR3 has 16 residues. Trimming removed 5 bases at V and 3 bases at J, with 20 bases between.

The chain employs TRBV6-6 and TRBJ1-2, with TRBD1 matching over 8 bases. The CDR3 sequence is 12 residues long. Germline V gives CDR1 MNHNY, CDR2 SVGAGI (reference sequence). Losses at the gene ends were 8 bases for V and 2 bases for J; bases not matched to a gene: 1. Here the CDR3 reads CASWTGNYGYTF. The CDR3 coding sequence is TGTGCCAGCTGGACAGGGAACTATGGCTACACCTTC.

The V gene is TRBV4-2, the J gene TRBJ2-1; 13 bases map to TRBD2. The CDR3 extends over 16 amino acids. The germline V gene encodes CDR1 LGHNA and CDR2 YNFKEQ. The V gene end was trimmed by 2 bases and the J gene end by 10 bases; junction bases not matched to a gene: 8. This CDR3 reads CASSQKLGTSGVEQFF. The DNA of the CDR3 is TGTGCCAGCAGCCAAAAGTTGGGGACTAGCGGGGTAGAGCAGTTCTTC.

The chain combines TRBV9 with TRBJ2-1; D unclear. The ends were cut back, 3 bases at V and 3 bases at J, with 4 bases in the middle. This CDR3 contains 12 residues. Germline V gene lookup returns CDR1 SGDLS and CDR2 YYNGEE. The CDR3 loop reads CASSGYYNEQFF. Here the CDR3 DNA reads TGTGCCAGCAGCGGGTACTACAATGAGCAGTTCTTC. Combining the CDR3 with reference TRBV9 and TRBJ2-1 gives the whole variable domain DSGVTQTPKHLITATGQRVTLRCSPRSGDLSVYWYQQSLDQGLQFLIQYYNGEERAKGNILERFSAQQFPDLHSELNLSSLELGDSALYFCASSGYYNEQFFGPGTRLTVL.

The chain has TRBV29-1 and TRBJ1-2, with unresolved D. CDR1 and CDR2 from the germline V gene are SQVTM and ANQGSEA. The V end lost 4 bases, the J end lost 5 bases, and 8 bases lay between the germline ends. The CDR3 covers 11 residues. The CDR3 sequence: CSVGPDYGYTF. The CDR3 DNA follows: TGCAGCGTTGGCCCGGATTATGGCTACACCTTC.

The chain links TRBV5-1 to TRBJ1-2; 8 bases map to TRBD1. The ends lost 3 bases at V and 2 bases at J; junction bases unmatched: 9. This CDR3 spans 16 amino acids. CDR1 and CDR2 from the germline V gene are SGHRS and YFSETQ. As DNA, the CDR3 is TGCGCCAGCAGCTGGAACACAGGGGGGAGCAACTATGGCTACACCTTC. Its translation is CASSWNTGGSNYGYTF. The full variable domain, its missing parts supplied by reference TRBV5-1 and TRBJ1-2, is KAGVTQTPRYLIKTRGQQVTLSCSPISGHRSVSWYQQTPGQGLQFLFEYFSETQRNKGNFPGRFSGRQFSNSRSEMNVSTLELGDSALYLCASSWNTGGSNYGYTFGSGTRLTVV.

In its sample, this clone ranks as medium-sized. The chain uses TRBV12-5 and TRBJ2-1; D is unclear. This CDR3 comprises 12 residues. The germline gives CDR1 LGHNT, CDR2 FRNRAP. Trimming took 7 bases from V and 2 from J, leaving 6 bases between them. This CDR3 reads CASALPYNEQFF. Written as DNA, the CDR3 is TGTGCTAGTGCCCTACCCTACAATGAGCAGTTCTTC.

This clone was counted a few times. The CDR3 DNA follows: TGTGCCAGCAGCAAAGACGGAACATATGGCTACACCTTC. Protein product: CASSKDGTYGYTF. The V and J genes are TRBV9 and TRBJ1-2; D is undetermined. Germline CDR1 and CDR2: SGDLS and YYNGEE. The CDR3 extends over 13 amino acids. Trimming removed 4 bases from V and 5 bases from J, with 12 bases in between. The complete variable domain, with remaining parts taken from reference TRBV9 and TRBJ1-2, reads DSGVTQTPKHLITATGQRVTLRCSPRSGDLSVYWYQQSLDQGLQFLIQYYNGEERAKGNILERFSAQQFPDLHSELNLSSLELGDSALYFCASSKDGTYGYTFGSGTRLTVV.

This chain connects TRBV15 to TRBJ1-4; no clear D gene. From germline, CDR1 is LNHNV and CDR2 YYDKDF (reference sequence). The CDR3 sequence is 15 residues long. V gave up 0 bases and J gave up 10 bases, with 15 bases separating them. The chain's CDR3 is CATSRDLDPGGKLFF. The DNA for the CDR3 is TGTGCCACCAGCAGAGATTTGGACCCCGGCGGAAAACTGTTTTTT. Filled out from reference TRBV15 and TRBJ1-4, the complete variable domain reads DAMVIQNPRYQVTQFGKPVTLSCSQTLNHNVMYWYQQKSSQAPKLLFHYYDKDFNNEADTPDNFQSRRPNTSFCFLDIRSPGLGDTAMYLCATSRDLDPGGKLFFGSGTQLSVL.

The chain carries TRBV6-5 and TRBJ2-1, with unresolved D. Germline V gene lookup returns CDR1 MNHEY and CDR2 SVGAGI. This CDR3 spans 14 amino acids. V was shortened by 2 bases and J by 0 bases, with 5 bases between the two germline ends. CDR3 amino acids: CASSYTTSYNEQFF. The CDR3 DNA sequence: TGTGCCAGCAGTTACACGACCTCCTACAATGAGCAGTTCTTC.

In this sample, this clone turned up a few times. The genes are TRBV27 and TRBJ2-2, with unresolved D. CDR1 MNHEY and CDR2 SMNVEV come from the germline V gene (reference sequence). V lost 4 bases and J 5 bases, leaving 5 bases between the germline ends. The CDR3 runs to 12 residues. This chain's CDR3 is CASSSVTGELFF. For the CDR3, the DNA is TGTGCCAGCAGTTCGGTAACCGGGGAGCTGTTTTTT.

The gene calls are TRBV2 and TRBJ1-2; TRBD1 matches at 7 bases. The CDR3 runs 14 residues. The germline CDR1 and CDR2 sequences are SNHLY and FYNNEI. With 10 bases clipped from V and 6 bases from J, the junction kept 14 bases outside the gene matches. As DNA, the CDR3 is TGTGCCACCCGGAAAGACAGGGACAATGATGGCTACACCTTC. Its protein product is CATRKDRDNDGYTF.

In nucleotides, the CDR3 is TGTGCCAGCAGTTCATCCACAGATACGCAGTATTTT. Translated, it gives CASSSSTDTQYF. This sequence joins TRBV6-2 or TRBV6-3 and TRBJ2-3; no clear D. The CDR3 length is 12 residues. CDR1 is MNHEY and CDR2 is SVGEGT in the germline V gene. V was shortened by 4 bases and J by 2 bases, with 4 bases between the two germline ends.

A few counts support this clone. The rearrangement joins TRBV6-5 to TRBJ1-2, with D possibly matching TRBD1 (5 bases). The CDR3 extends over 13 amino acids. The germline V gene encodes CDR1 MNHEY and CDR2 SVGAGI. V lost 10 bases, J lost 0 bases, and 12 bases lay in between. The DNA for the CDR3 is TGTGCCACGCGGGACGCCCCTAACTATGGCTACACCTTC. Its translation: CATRDAPNYGYTF.

The chain recombines TRBV10-3 with TRBJ2-3; D ambiguous. The CDR3 spans 14 residues. Trimming pared 3 bases from V and 2 bases from J, leaving 9 bases between. Germline V gives CDR1 ENHRY, CDR2 SYGVKD. The CDR3 region is CAISDYPNTDTQYF. As DNA, the CDR3 is TGTGCCATCAGTGACTACCCAAACACAGATACGCAGTATTTT.

CDR3 nucleotide sequence: TGCGCCAGCAGCTTGGAAGGCTCAGAGACCCAGTACTTC. Protein sequence: CASSLEGSETQYF. This rearrangement joins TRBV5-1 to TRBJ2-5; D is uncertain. CDR1 is SGHRS and CDR2 is YFSETQ in the germline V gene. Trimming stripped 0 bases from V and 4 bases from J, with 7 bases between. CDR3 length: 13 amino acids.